The 12 T cell receptor beta chains listed next were all sequenced from one sample in a study of T cells after yellow fever vaccination. TCRdb passed the 5' RACE reads through MiXCR, listing each CDR3 protein once. The sample carries about 310,000 distinct CDR3 sequences, roughly 3.5% recorded once. Sequenced here: PBMCs, sampled on the day of the yellow fever booster vaccination. These TCRs come from a man younger than 30 who received the YFV17D yellow fever vaccine.

This clonotype was seen a handful of times. The V and J genes are TRBV7-2 and TRBJ1-5; possibly TRBD1 for D (6 bases). V lost 0 bases and J lost 6, with 15 bases in between. The CDR3 runs 16 residues. Germline V CDR1 and CDR2: SGHTA, FQGNSA. CDR3 sequence: CASSLAGLGAVQPQHF. The CDR3 bases are TGTGCCAGCAGCTTAGCGGGTCTGGGGGCGGTTCAGCCCCAGCATTTT.

This clonotype was detected many times. The J gene is TRBJ1-3, the V gene TRBV4-3; D is possibly TRBD1 (6 bases). CDR1 is LGHNA, CDR2 YSLEER, per germline. The V end was cut by 1 base, the J end by 0 bases, with 7 bases between. This CDR3 is built from 15 residues. CDR3 DNA sequence: TGCGCCAGCAGCCAAGCGACAGGCTCTGGAAACACCATATATTTT. Translating gives CASSQATGSGNTIYF.

This clonotype was observed at least ten times. This chain joins TRBV5-1 and TRBJ2-1, with TRBD1 as a possible D gene (5 bases). V lost 3 bases and J lost 9, with 19 bases in between. Germline V gene sequence: CDR1 SGHRS, CDR2 YFSETQ. The CDR3 loop spans 15 amino acids. Here the CDR3 reads CASSSPQENRIEQFF. Here the CDR3 DNA reads TGCGCCAGCAGCTCGCCACAGGAGAATCGTATTGAGCAGTTCTTC.

In regard to this clonotype: The germline gene is not matched at one end of the junction; a read error may be the cause. The J gene is TRBJ2-2, the V gene TRBV7-7; D possibly corresponds to TRBD1 (6 bases). This CDR3 has 14 amino acids. Germline V CDR1 and CDR2: SSHAT, FNYEAQ (reference sequence). The CDR3 here is CASSYGQMAGELFF. Here the CDR3 DNA reads TGTGCTAGCAGCTACGGACAGATGGCCGGGGAGCTGTTTTTT.

This clonotype occurred many times. The chain joins TRBV5-6 to TRBJ2-7; D unresolved. Deletions cut 5 bases from V and 0 bases from J, with 12 bases between. Germline assignment: CDR1 SGHDT and CDR2 YYEEEE. The CDR3 runs 14 residues. The CDR3 protein is CASSKSRSSYEQYV. The CDR3 DNA reads TGTGCCAGCAGTAAGAGCCGAAGCTCCTACGAGCAGTACGTC.

J is TRBJ1-2 and V is TRBV12-3 or TRBV12-4, with D unresolved. Trimming took off 3 bases at V and 1 base at J, with 6 bases between the two ends. The CDR3 has 13 residues. This CDR3 reads CASSFGSNYGYTF. The CDR3 DNA reads TGTGCCAGCAGTTTTGGCAGTAACTATGGCTACACCTTC.

The chain couples TRBV14 to TRBJ1-2; D gene unclear. The germline V gene has CDR1 SGHDN and CDR2 FVKESK. V lost 1 base, J lost 4 bases, and 4 bases lay in between. The CDR3 loop spans 12 amino acids. Here the CDR3 reads CASSQGRYGYTF. The CDR3 DNA is TGTGCCAGCAGCCAAGGCCGCTATGGCTACACCTTC.

This clonotype was detected ten times or more. The chain recombines TRBV11-2 with TRBJ2-2; perhaps TRBD1 as D (6 bases). Trimming pared 7 bases from V and 5 bases from J, leaving 20 bases between. The V gene's germline CDR1 is SGHAT and CDR2 FQNNGV. The CDR3 has 16 residues. The DNA of the CDR3 is TGTGCCAGCACCGACCCCGGGACACCAAATACCGGGGAGCTGTTTTTT. Translating it yields CASTDPGTPNTGELFF.

This clonotype has ten or more counts. This chain joins TRBV6-6 and TRBJ2-7; the match to TRBD1 covers 7 bases. V trimming: 5 bases; J trimming: 7 bases; junction bases outside the gene matches: 8. CDR3 length: 13 amino acids. In germline, CDR1 is MNHNY, CDR2 SVGAGI (reference sequence). This CDR3 is CASSASTGNEQYF. The CDR3 DNA is TGTGCCAGCAGTGCCTCGACAGGGAATGAGCAGTACTTC.

This clonotype has ten or more counts. The V gene is TRBV2, the J gene TRBJ2-1; 9 bases are shared with TRBD1. Per the germline V gene, CDR1 is SNHLY and CDR2 is FYNNEI. This CDR3 comprises 16 residues. Trimming took 7 bases from V and 7 from J; bases not matched to a gene: 14. The CDR3 nucleotides read TGTGCCAGCAACAAGGATGGGGACAGGGTAGTAAATGAGCAGTTCTTC. Amino acid sequence: CASNKDGDRVVNEQFF.

This clonotype showed up just a few times. V is TRBV7-2 and J is TRBJ2-2; D gene unclear. This CDR3 has 14 residues. CDR1 and CDR2 (germline): SGHTA, FQGNSA. Trimming took 2 bases from V and 6 from J, leaving 10 bases between them. CDR3 DNA sequence: TGTGCCAGCAGCTTAAATCCGGGTCCCGGGGAGCTGTTTTTT. Protein sequence: CASSLNPGPGELFF.

This clonotype has more than one count but fewer than ten. V gene TRBV5-6 combines with J gene TRBJ1-5, with a weak D call TRBD1 (5 bases). The CDR3 has 16 amino acids. With 4 bases removed from V and 2 bases from J, the gap between germline ends came to 16 bases. Germline lookup yields CDR1 SGHDT and CDR2 YYEEEE. CDR3 sequence reads: CASSEGHRGGNQPQHF. The CDR3, as DNA: TGTGCCAGCAGCGAAGGACACCGAGGGGGCAATCAGCCCCAGCATTTT.